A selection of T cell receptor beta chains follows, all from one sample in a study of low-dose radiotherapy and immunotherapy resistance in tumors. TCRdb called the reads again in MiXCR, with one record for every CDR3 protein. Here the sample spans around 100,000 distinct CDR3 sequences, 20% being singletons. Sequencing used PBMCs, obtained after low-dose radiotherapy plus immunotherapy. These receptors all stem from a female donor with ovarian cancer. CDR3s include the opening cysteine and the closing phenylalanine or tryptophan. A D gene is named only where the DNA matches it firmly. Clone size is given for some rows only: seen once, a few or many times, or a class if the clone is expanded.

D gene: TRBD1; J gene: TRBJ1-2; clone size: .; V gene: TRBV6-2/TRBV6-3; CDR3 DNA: TGTGCCAGCAGTTCCCCGGGACAGGGTTCCTATGGCTACACCTTC; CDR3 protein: CASSSPGQGSYGYTF
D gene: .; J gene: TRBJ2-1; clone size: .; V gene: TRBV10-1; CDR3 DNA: TGCGCCAGCAGTGCTATTGGCAATGAGCAGTTCTTC; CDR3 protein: CASSAIGNEQFF
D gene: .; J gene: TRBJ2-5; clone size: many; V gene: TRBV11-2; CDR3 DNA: TGTGCCAGCAGCTTAAACGCTGCGGAAGAGACCCAGTACTTC; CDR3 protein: CASSLNAAEETQYF
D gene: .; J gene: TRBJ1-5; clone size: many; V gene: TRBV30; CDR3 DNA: TGTGCCTGGAACTCAGGGGTTGATCAGCCCCAGCATTTT; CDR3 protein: CAWNSGVDQPQHF
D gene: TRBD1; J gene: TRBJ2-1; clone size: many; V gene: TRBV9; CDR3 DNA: TGTGCCAGCAGCGTAGAAATCTATGACAGGGGGGGAGAGCAGTTCTTC; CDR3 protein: CASSVEIYDRGGEQFF
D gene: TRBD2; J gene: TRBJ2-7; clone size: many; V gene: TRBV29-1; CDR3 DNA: TGCAGCGTTGATGTGGTCGACAAGCGGGGGCTCCGTCTCTACGAGCAGTACTTC; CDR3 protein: CSVDVVDKRGLRLYEQYF
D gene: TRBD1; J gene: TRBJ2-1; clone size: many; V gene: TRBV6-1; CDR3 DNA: TGTGCCATCAGTGCCGAGACAGGGAGCTCCTACAATGAGCAGTTCTTC; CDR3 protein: CAISAETGSSYNEQFF
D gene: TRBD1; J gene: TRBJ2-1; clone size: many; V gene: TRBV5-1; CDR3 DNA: TGCGCCAGCAGCAACAGAGGACAGGGACGATACAATGAGCAGTTCTTC; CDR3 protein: CASSNRGQGRYNEQFF
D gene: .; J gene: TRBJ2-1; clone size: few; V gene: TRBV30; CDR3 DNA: TGTGCCTGGAGCAGGGGGGACAGCTCCTACAATGAGCAGTTCTTC; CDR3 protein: CAWSRGDSSYNEQFF
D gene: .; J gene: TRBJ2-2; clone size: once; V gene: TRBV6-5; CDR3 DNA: TGTGCCAGCACTACGGGGCGGGGACCGCGTTCCGGGACCGGGGAGCTGTTTTTT; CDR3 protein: CASTTGRGPRSGTGELFF
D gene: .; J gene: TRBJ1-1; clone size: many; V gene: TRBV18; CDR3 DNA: TGTGCCAGCTCACCAGGGCAGAAAGTGAACACTGAAGCTTTCTTT; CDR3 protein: CASSPGQKVNTEAFF
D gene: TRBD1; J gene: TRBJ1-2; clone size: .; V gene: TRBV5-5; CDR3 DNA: TGTGCCAGCAGCCTTAGAGGGACAGACGTCTATCGCTACACCTTC; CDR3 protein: CASSLRGTDVYRYTF
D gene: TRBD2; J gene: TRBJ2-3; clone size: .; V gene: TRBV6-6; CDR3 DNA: TGTGCCAGCAGTTACCTAGCGGGAGGAGGCGCAGATACGCAGTATTTT; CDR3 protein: CASSYLAGGGADTQYF
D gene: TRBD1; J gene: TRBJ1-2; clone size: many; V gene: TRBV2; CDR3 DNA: TGTGCCAGCAGAACCCACAGGGGACAGGGCGATTATGGCTACACCTTC; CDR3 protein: CASRTHRGQGDYGYTF
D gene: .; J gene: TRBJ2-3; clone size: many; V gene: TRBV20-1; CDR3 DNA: TGCAGTGTCGACGGGCAGGCAGATACGCAGTATTTT; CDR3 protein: CSVDGQADTQYF
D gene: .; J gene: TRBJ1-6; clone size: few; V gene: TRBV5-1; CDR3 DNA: TGCGCCAGCAGCTCCGACGGACAGCGAGCCAATTCACCCCTCCACTTT; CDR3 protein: CASSSDGQRANSPLHF
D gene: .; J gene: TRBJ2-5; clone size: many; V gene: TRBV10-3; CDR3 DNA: TGTGCCATCAGTGAGTCGGGTCCCGAAGAGACCCAGTACTTC; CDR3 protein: CAISESGPEETQYF